The next 29 T cell receptor beta chains were all read from a single sample in a study of a mutant IDH1 vaccine in newly diagnosed glioma. The antigens these receptors bind are not known. Produced via immunoSEQ multiplex PCR; TCRdb's table is partial and in-frame only. The table records about 120,000 clones, almost 90% of them present only once. The time point was: week 11, during vaccination. Topical imiquimod was applied with each vaccine dose, which held 300 ug of mutant IDH1 20-mer peptide. The sample was PBMCs, taken from a glioma patient whose treatment included an IDH1 peptide vaccine. These receptors were obtained from a woman aged 45-65 years with glioma.

The chain recombines TRBV27 with TRBJ2-3, with a weak D call TRBD2 (6 bases). Deletions cut 5 bases from V and 1 base from J, with 16 bases between. The CDR3 totals 16 residues. Germline CDR1 is MNHEY and CDR2 is SMNVEV (reference sequence). CDR3 residues: CASSKIAARGTDTQYF. CDR3 DNA: TGTGCCAGCAGTAAAATAGCGGCTAGGGGCACAGATACGCAGTATTTT.

The chain recombines TRBV7-6 with TRBJ1-2, with 8 bases that match TRBD1. Looked up from germline, CDR1 is SGHVS and CDR2 is FNYEAQ. V was pared by 1 base and J by 4 bases, with 8 bases of the junction left unmatched. CDR3 length: 16 residues. The CDR3 here is CASSLGTGPDVYGYTF. CDR3 coding DNA: TGTGCCAGCAGCTTAGGGACAGGGCCCGACGTCTATGGCTACACCTTC.

The chain has TRBV5-5 and TRBJ2-7; no clear D. Trimming took off 4 bases at V and 1 base at J, with 12 bases between the two ends. The CDR3 is made up of 14 amino acids. Germline CDR1 SGHKS, CDR2 YYEKEE (reference sequence). The CDR3 loop reads CASSQDVNSYEQYF. CDR3 bases: TGTGCCAGCAGCCAAGACGTAAATTCCTACGAGCAGTACTTC.

This clone was counted a single time. The chain links TRBV10-3 to TRBJ2-2; 8 bases align to TRBD2. The junction had 3 bases not matched to a gene; V was cut back by 4 bases and J by 5 bases. Per germline, CDR1 ENHRY and CDR2 SYGVKD. The CDR3 runs 14 residues. The CDR3 region is CAISGLATTGELFF. CDR3 coding DNA: TGTGCCATCAGTGGACTAGCGACAACCGGGGAGCTGTTTTTT.

This sequence joins TRBV6-1 and TRBJ1-1, with TRBD1 matching 10 bases. CDR1 and CDR2 (germline): MNHNS, SASEGT. This CDR3 region has 14 residues. The V gene end was trimmed by 1 base and the J gene end by 4 bases; junction bases not matched to a gene: 0. Here the CDR3 DNA reads TGTGCCAGCAGTGAAGGGACAGGGGGCACTGAAGCTTTCTTT. It yields the protein CASSEGTGGTEAFF.

The rearrangement joins TRBV28 to TRBJ1-1, with D perhaps TRBD1 (6 bases). Germline V gene lookup returns CDR1 MDHEN and CDR2 SYDVKM. V was trimmed by 3 bases and J by 12 bases, leaving 26 bases between them. This CDR3 spans 16 amino acids. This CDR3 reads CASSFPNFRDTGFSFF. As DNA, the CDR3 is TGTGCCAGCAGTTTCCCTAACTTCCGGGACACGGGGTTTTCTTTCTTT.

The rearrangement links TRBV7-9 to TRBJ2-7; D is unclear. There are 11 residues in the CDR3. Trimming left V 0 bases short and J 9 bases short, with 6 bases between. The germline V gene has CDR1 SEHNR and CDR2 FQNEAQ (reference sequence). The CDR3 nucleotides read TGTGCCAGCAGCTTAGCCCGTGGGCAGTACTTC. This codes for CASSLARGQYF.

This clone was seen just once. This chain joins TRBV6-6 and TRBJ1-1; D is possibly TRBD1 (6 bases). The CDR3 is 15 residues long. Germline V gene lookup returns CDR1 MNHNY and CDR2 SVGAGI (reference sequence). V was trimmed by 2 bases and J by 3 bases, leaving 13 bases between them. CDR3 sequence: CASSYGGGIYTEAFF. The CDR3 DNA follows: TGTGCCAGCAGTTACGGAGGGGGTATATACACTGAAGCTTTCTTT.

V and J are TRBV7-9 and TRBJ1-1; no firm D call. V gave up 0 bases and J gave up 8 bases, with 10 bases separating them. This CDR3 contains 13 residues. Germline V gives CDR1 SEHNR, CDR2 FQNEAQ (reference sequence). The CDR3 spells CASSLAGRIEAFF. The CDR3 DNA follows: TGTGCCAGCAGCTTAGCAGGTCGGATAGAAGCTTTCTTT.

V and J are TRBV4-1 and TRBJ1-3; 7 bases match TRBD1. With V trimmed by 0 bases and J by 4 bases, 6 bases remained unmatched. The CDR3 loop spans 16 amino acids. Germline CDR1 and CDR2: MGHRA and YSYEKL. CDR3 sequence reads: CASSQDPRGSGNTIYF. The CDR3 nucleotides read TGCGCCAGCAGCCAAGACCCCAGGGGGTCCGGAAACACCATATATTTT.

V is TRBV5-4 and J is TRBJ2-2; D is undetermined. The CDR3 has 12 residues. Trimming cost V 4 bases and J 3 bases, with 4 bases left between them. Germline CDR1 is SGHNT and CDR2 is YYREEE (reference sequence). The CDR3 sequence: CASSAHTGELFF. The CDR3 DNA reads as TGTGCCAGCAGCGCCCACACCGGGGAGCTGTTTTTT.

The CDR3 bases are TGTGCCACCCATCGGCGGAGTAATGAAAAACTGTTTTTT. It encodes CATHRRSNEKLFF. The genes are TRBV6-5 and TRBJ1-4; D call uncertain. Per germline, CDR1 MNHEY and CDR2 SVGAGI. The CDR3 is made up of 13 amino acids. Trimming took 10 bases from V and 4 from J, leaving 13 bases between them.

The rearrangement uses TRBV7-8 and TRBJ2-5; tentatively, D is TRBD1 (6 bases). Germline CDR1 reads SGHVS; CDR2 reads FQNEAQ. This CDR3 contains 16 residues. V dropped 5 bases and J dropped 3 bases, with 19 bases sitting between them. The DNA for the CDR3 is TGTGCCAGCAGCCCAAGGACAGTGGGGAGAAAAGAGACCCAGTACTTC. Amino acids: CASSPRTVGRKETQYF.

Points on this clone: The junction departs from germline at one end; a sequencing error may be responsible. For the CDR3, the DNA is TGTGCCAGAAGCTTAGAACGAATTGATTTC. Translating gives CARSLERIDF. J is TRBJ2-7 and V is TRBV5-3; D is unclear. TRBV5-3 has ORF status, its function being uncertain. There are 10 residues in the CDR3.

The V and J genes are TRBV7-2 and TRBJ1-2, with 7 bases fitting TRBD1. Germline values: CDR1 SGHTA, CDR2 FQGNSA. Trimming at V came to 5 bases and at J to 8 bases, leaving 8 bases not matched to a gene. CDR3 length: 13 residues. This chain's CDR3 is CASSPQGVGGYTF. Here the CDR3 DNA reads TGTGCCAGCAGCCCGCAGGGGGTGGGGGGCTACACCTTC.

A single count supports this clone. The gene calls are TRBV5-1 and TRBJ2-1, with TRBD1 matching 11 bases. The CDR3 runs 13 residues. V shed 5 bases, J shed 8 bases, and the junction held 3 bases outside the gene matches. Germline V gene data show CDR1 as SGHRS and CDR2 as YFSETQ. The CDR3 reads CASSWTGGDEQFF. The DNA for the CDR3 is TGCGCCAGCAGTTGGACAGGGGGCGATGAGCAGTTCTTC. Combining the CDR3 with reference TRBV5-1 and TRBJ2-1 gives the whole variable domain KAGVTQTPRYLIKTRGQQVTLSCSPISGHRSVSWYQQTPGQGLQFLFEYFSETQRNKGNFPGRFSGRQFSNSRSEMNVSTLELGDSALYLCASSWTGGDEQFFGPGTRLTVL.

This clone was recorded once. The rearrangement uses TRBV4-1 and TRBJ1-3; TRBD1 is a possible D gene (5 bases). V was shortened by 4 bases and J by 0 bases, with 10 bases between the two germline ends. CDR3 length equals 15 residues. CDR1 and CDR2 (germline): MGHRA, YSYEKL. This chain's CDR3 is CASSRTSSSGNTIYF. CDR3 DNA: TGCGCCAGCAGCCGGACATCCAGCTCTGGAAACACCATATATTTT.

V usage is TRBV18 and J usage is TRBJ1-1; 7 bases fit TRBD1. The CDR3 has 12 amino acids. Trimming at V came to 3 bases and at J to 7 bases, leaving 2 bases not matched to a gene. Germline CDR1 reads KGHSH; CDR2 reads LQKENI. As DNA, the CDR3 is TGTGCCAGCTCACCGCAGGGGGTTGAAGCTTTCTTT. Residues: CASSPQGVEAFF.

J is TRBJ2-5 and V is TRBV6-5; possible D gene TRBD2, 6 bases. Gene TRBJ2-7 matches the end of the DNA better, so the J call may be wrong. CDR1 MNHEY and CDR2 SVGAGI come from the germline V gene. CDR3 size: 14 residues. In DNA form, the CDR3 reads TGTGCCAGCAGTTCTGGGGGGTTGGTCTACGAGCAGTACTTC. It encodes CASSSGGLVYEQYF.

The chain is built from TRBV2 and TRBJ2-7; 11 bases agree with TRBD1. Germline V gene lookup returns CDR1 SNHLY and CDR2 FYNNEI. The CDR3 sequence is 19 residues long. V shed 7 bases and J 4 bases; nucleotides not matched to a gene: 21. In DNA, the CDR3 is TGTGCCAGCATTAACACCGGGACAGGGGGACTCCGGCCCCCGTACGAGCAGTACTTC. Translated: CASINTGTGGLRPPYEQYF.

Turning to this clone: Other nucleotide sequences in the sample specify the same CDR3. This chain links TRBV5-1 with TRBJ1-1, with TRBD1 identical over 7 bases. The CDR3 length is 14 residues. The V segment lost 4 bases and the J segment 5 bases; nucleotides outside the gene matches: 8. Germline V gene sequence: CDR1 SGHRS, CDR2 YFSETQ. CDR3 protein: CASSPDREGTEAFF. In nucleotides, the CDR3 is TGCGCCAGCAGCCCCGACAGGGAGGGAACTGAAGCTTTCTTT.

The CDR3, as DNA: TGCAGCGTCGCGGGCGGCGGGGGATGGAGATACGAGCAGTACTTC. This encodes CSVAGGGGWRYEQYF. The chain combines TRBV29-1 with TRBJ2-7, with 7 bases matching TRBD2. The CDR3 spans 15 residues. Germline lookup yields CDR1 SQVTM and CDR2 ANQGSEA. V gave up 6 bases and J gave up 4 bases; unmatched junction bases: 15.

CDR3 protein: CASSLVGAEQYF. The CDR3 region has the DNA TGCGCCAGCAGCTTGGTCGGGGCCGAGCAGTACTTC. V gene TRBV5-1 combines with J gene TRBJ2-7, with D perhaps being TRBD1 or TRBD2 (5 bases each). Deletions cut 0 bases from V and 6 bases from J, with 7 bases between. This CDR3 is 12 amino acids long. From germline, CDR1 is SGHRS and CDR2 YFSETQ.

This clone has a handful of counts. This chain connects TRBV6-1 to TRBJ1-6; TRBD1 agrees at 7 bases. Germline V gives CDR1 MNHNS, CDR2 SASEGT. The CDR3 has 15 residues. With 2 bases clipped from V and 9 bases from J, the junction kept 7 bases outside the gene matches. CDR3 residues: CASSESQGSGSPLHF. CDR3 nucleotides: TGTGCCAGCAGTGAATCACAGGGGAGCGGTTCACCCCTCCACTTT.

V and J are TRBV27 and TRBJ1-4; D call uncertain. Trimming shortened V by 8 bases and J by 6 bases, and 16 bases separated the two germline ends. Germline V gene lookup returns CDR1 MNHEY and CDR2 SMNVEV (reference sequence). This CDR3 comprises 14 residues. CDR3 loop: CASSSGRTDEKLFF. The CDR3 DNA follows: TGTGCCAGCTCCTCCGGGCGGACCGATGAAAAACTGTTTTTT.

The J gene is TRBJ2-2, the V gene TRBV6-5; 9 bases match TRBD2. The CDR3 runs 15 residues. The germline CDR1 and CDR2 sequences are MNHEY and SVGAGI. Trimming at V came to 4 bases and at J to 3 bases, leaving 3 bases not matched to a gene. The CDR3 protein is CASSWTSDDTGELFF. In nucleotides, the CDR3 is TGTGCCAGCAGTTGGACTAGCGATGACACCGGGGAGCTGTTTTTT.

The chain combines TRBV4-1 with TRBJ1-6; TRBD1 is a possible D gene (6 bases). Trimming stripped 1 base from V and 12 bases from J, with 13 bases between. The length of the CDR3 is 14 residues. CDR1 is MGHRA, CDR2 YSYEKL, per germline. CDR3 nucleotide sequence: TGCGCCAGCAGCCAAGCCCACAGGGCTAGACCCCTCCACTTT. This gives the protein CASSQAHRARPLHF.

In the case of this clone: Within the sample, other DNA sequences also encode this same CDR3. The V gene is TRBV5-4, the J gene TRBJ2-7, with 8 bases lining up with TRBD2. V was pared by 0 bases and J by 6 bases, with 8 bases of the junction left unmatched. CDR3 size: 15 residues. Germline V gene data show CDR1 as SGHNT and CDR2 as YYREEE (reference sequence). CDR3: CASSLARLAGSEQYF. Written as DNA, the CDR3 is TGTGCCAGCAGCTTGGCCAGGCTAGCGGGCTCCGAGCAGTACTTC.

This clone occurred once. The chain joins TRBV5-1 to TRBJ2-3; D possibly corresponds to TRBD2 (5 bases). Per the germline V gene, CDR1 is SGHRS and CDR2 is YFSETQ. Deletions cut 2 bases from V and 1 base from J, with 8 bases between. The CDR3 consists of 14 residues. The CDR3 protein is CASSLVRGTDTQYF. CDR3 DNA: TGCGCCAGCAGCTTAGTGAGGGGCACAGATACGCAGTATTTT.